The rows below give T cell receptor beta chains drawn from one sample of a study of blood T cell repertoires in COVID-19. Assay used: immunoSEQ multiplex PCR; TCRdb lists only in-frame clones, some missing. The table records around 250,000 clones, approximately 85% of them present only once. Sequencing input: peripheral blood. Receptors were obtained from a man aged 50-60 years with active or convalescent COVID-19. The CDR3 runs from the conserved cysteine through the conserved F or W. D genes are given only for firm matches. The size of a clone is reported for some rows only, either as once, few or many, or as a class for expanded clones.

v_call	d_call	clone_size	j_call	cdr3_nt	cdr3_aa
TRBV7-9	TRBD2	-	TRBJ2-2	TGTGCCAGCAGCTTCGCTAGCGGGAGGAGAGTCGGGGAGCTGTTTTTT	CASSFASGRRVGELFF
TRBV12-3/TRBV12-4	TRBD1	-	TRBJ1-5	TGTGCCAGCGGAGACAGGGATAATCAGCCCCAGCATTTT	CASGDRDNQPQHF
TRBV12-5	TRBD1	-	TRBJ1-6	TGTGCTAGTGGACAGGGGGTAGTAGATAATTCACCCCTCCACTTT	CASGQGVVDNSPLHF
TRBV11-2	-	-	TRBJ2-5	TGTGCCAGCAGCTTAGCAGCGGTTCAAGAGACCCAGTACTTC	CASSLAAVQETQYF
TRBV4-1	TRBD1	-	TRBJ1-4	TGCGCCAGCAGCCCTCACTACAGGGGACGAGAAAAACTGTTTTTT	CASSPHYRGREKLFF
TRBV19	-	few	TRBJ1-3	TGTGCCAGTTCCTTCTCACGTCGCGGCCCCACTGGAAACACCATATATTTT	CASSFSRRGPTGNTIYF
TRBV3-1/TRBV3-2	TRBD1	-	TRBJ1-1	TGTGCCAGCAGCCAACGGACAGGTGGAGGAGCTTTCTTT	CASSQRTGGGAFF
TRBV4-1	-	-	TRBJ1-4	TGCGCCAGCAGCCATACCTGGAGGGGGGGCGGTGAAAAACTGTTTTTT	CASSHTWRGGGEKLFF
TRBV12-5	-	-	TRBJ2-2	TGTGCTAGTGGTTTGGCTACCCGAACCAGCGACACCGGGGAGCTGTTTTTT	CASGLATRTSDTGELFF
TRBV11-2	-	-	TRBJ1-2	TGTGCCAGCAGCCCCTCACAGAGTTATGGCTACACCTTC	CASSPSQSYGYTF
TRBV3-1/TRBV3-2	TRBD1	-	TRBJ2-7	TGTGCCAGCAGCCAATTATCAGGGGGCTGGCACGAGCAGTACTTC	CASSQLSGGWHEQYF
TRBV6-5	-	-	TRBJ1-6	TGTGCCAGCAGTTACACAGGCTATAATTCACCCCTCCACTTT	CASSYTGYNSPLHF
TRBV18	-	once	TRBJ2-1	TGTGCCAGCTCGCCGCCCCAAAACGACTGGTGGAATGAGCAGTTCTTC	CASSPPQNDWWNEQFF
TRBV28	TRBD2	few	TRBJ2-1	TGTGCCAGCAGTTCGAGCGGGAGGGCCCTACAGCAGTTCTTC	CASSSSGRALQQFF
TRBV5-1	-	-	TRBJ1-6	TGCGCCAGCAGGAGATTTGAGGCGGGAACGGATTCACCCCTCCACTTT	CASRRFEAGTDSPLHF
TRBV2	-	-	TRBJ2-1	TGTGCCAGCAACCGGGAGAGGGCACCCTACAATGAGCAGTTCTTC	CASNRERAPYNEQFF